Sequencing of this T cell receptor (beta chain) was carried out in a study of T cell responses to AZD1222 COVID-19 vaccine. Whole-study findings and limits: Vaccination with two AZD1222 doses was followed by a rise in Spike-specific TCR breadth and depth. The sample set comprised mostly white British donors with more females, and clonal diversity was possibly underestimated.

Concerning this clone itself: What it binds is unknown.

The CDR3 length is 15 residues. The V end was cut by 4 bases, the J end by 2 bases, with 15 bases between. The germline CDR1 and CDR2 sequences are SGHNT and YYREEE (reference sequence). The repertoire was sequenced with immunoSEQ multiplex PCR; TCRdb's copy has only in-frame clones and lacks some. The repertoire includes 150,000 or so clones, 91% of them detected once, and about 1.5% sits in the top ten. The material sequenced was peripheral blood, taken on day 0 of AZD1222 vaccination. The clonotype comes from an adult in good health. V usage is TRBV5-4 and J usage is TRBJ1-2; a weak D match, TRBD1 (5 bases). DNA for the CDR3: TGTGCCAGCAGCCTACCGGGACCGAACAACTATGGCTACACCTTC. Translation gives CASSLPGPNNYGYTF. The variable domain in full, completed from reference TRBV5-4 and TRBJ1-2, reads ETGVTQSPTHLIKTRGQQVTLRCSSQSGHNTVSWYQQALGQGPQFIFQYYREEENGRGNFPPRFSGLQFPNYSSELNVNALELDDSALYLCASSLPGPNNYGYTFGSGTRLTVV.